The 6 T cell receptor beta chains given below trace back to one sample, sequenced in a study of tumor and adjacent non-tumor tissue in lung cancer. RNA was extracted from bulk tissue without any cell sorting. A modified ARM-PCR protocol with three rounds of nested PCR amplified TCRbeta. TCRdb redid the calling of the multiplex PCR reads with MiXCR, one entry per CDR3 protein. The sample carries 130,000 or so distinct CDR3 sequences, 60% to 70% recorded once. The specimen was lung tumor tissue. These receptors originate from a man aged 30-40 years with non-small cell lung cancer.

This clonotype was detected ten times or more. The V call is TRBV29-1, the J call TRBJ2-5; TRBD1 agrees at 7 bases. CDR1 is SQVTM, CDR2 ANQGSEA, per germline. With 0 bases clipped from V and 5 bases from J, the junction kept 9 bases outside the gene matches. The CDR3 extends over 15 amino acids. CDR3 DNA: TGCAGCGTTGAAGATCTTGAGGGGGCAGGGGAGACCCAGTACTTC. This sequence encodes CSVEDLEGAGETQYF.

Details on this clonotype: The junction departs from germline at one end; a sequencing error may be responsible. The DNA of the CDR3 is TGCGGCAGCAGTGGGTCGTACTTGTCCGGGGAGCTGTTTTTT. Protein product: CGSSGSYLSGELFF. This chain joins TRBV10-1 and TRBJ2-2; the D is unclear. Germline values: CDR1 WNHNN, CDR2 SYGVQD (reference sequence). The CDR3 is 14 amino acids.

A note on this clonotype: Lacking the conserved final phenylalanine or tryptophan, this CDR3 likely reflects a read error. As DNA, the CDR3 is TGTGCCAGCACGGGACAGGTGAACACTGAAGCTTTCCTT. This codes for CASTGQVNTEAFL. The V call is TRBV6-2 or TRBV6-3, the J call TRBJ1-1; 8 bases line up with TRBD1. The length of the CDR3 is 13 residues. Unmatched junction bases numbered 1, after V lost 7 bases and J lost 0 bases. Germline V gene sequence: CDR1 MNHEY, CDR2 SVGEGT.

V is TRBV5-1 and J is TRBJ2-5, with D perhaps assigned TRBD1 or TRBD2 (5 bases each). Germline CDR1 SGHRS, CDR2 YFSETQ. V lost 0 bases, J lost 6 bases, and 15 bases lay in between. There are 15 residues in the CDR3. The CDR3 sequence is CASSLAGTTGQTQYF. DNA of the CDR3: TGCGCCAGCAGCTTGGCCGGGACGACGGGACAGACCCAGTACTTC.

With regard to this clonotype: At one end the junction does not follow the germline gene, possibly because of a read error. V is TRBV12-3 or TRBV12-4 and J is TRBJ2-2, with D perhaps TRBD2 (5 bases). The length of the CDR3 is 14 residues. The CDR3: CASSFSSSAGELSF. DNA of the CDR3: TGTGCCAGCAGTTTTTCCAGTTCCGCCGGGGAGCTGTCTTTT.

Regarding this clonotype: This likely comes from a read error, as the CDR3 has no conserved phenylalanine or tryptophan at its end. V usage is TRBV11-2 and J usage is TRBJ2-1, with D perhaps matching TRBD2 (6 bases). The CDR3 spans 13 residues. Germline V CDR1 and CDR2: SGHAT, FQNNGV. This chain's CDR3 is CASSPGANNKQFS. As DNA, the CDR3 is TGTGCCAGCTCCCCGGGAGCAAACAATAAGCAGTTCTCC.